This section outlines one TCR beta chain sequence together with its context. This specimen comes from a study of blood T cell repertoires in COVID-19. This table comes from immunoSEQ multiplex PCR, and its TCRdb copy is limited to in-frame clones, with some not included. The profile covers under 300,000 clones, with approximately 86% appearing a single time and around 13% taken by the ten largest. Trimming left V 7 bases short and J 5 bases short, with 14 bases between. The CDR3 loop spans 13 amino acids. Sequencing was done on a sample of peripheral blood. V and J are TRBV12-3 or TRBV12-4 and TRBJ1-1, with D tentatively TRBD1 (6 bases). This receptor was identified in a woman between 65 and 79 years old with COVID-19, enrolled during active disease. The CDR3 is CASKWGGPTEAFF. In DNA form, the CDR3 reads TGTGCCAGCAAATGGGGGGGGCCGACTGAAGCTTTCTTT.